The 29 T cell receptor beta chains presented below share a single source sample, sequenced in a study of blood T cell repertoires in COVID-19 (dated by TCRdb to 2018 to 2021). The library was made by the immunoSEQ multiplex PCR assay. This is the immuneACCESS table as TCRdb keeps it, with only in-frame sequences that have V and J called. A part of the clones is gone; compared with another copy, unresolved V genes explain less than half, and the rest is unexplained. The sample table shows 250,000 or so clones, and 85% to 90% are seen once. Approximately 2.4% of the sample belongs to the ten largest clones. The sequenced sample was peripheral blood. Receptors were obtained from a man aged 25 to 40 with COVID-19, enrolled during active disease.

This clone was counted a single time. V and J are TRBV21-1 and TRBJ1-3. TRBV21-1 is annotated as a pseudogene. The CDR3 length is 13 residues. CDR3 bases: TGTGCCAGCAGCAAAGTAGCGGGAAACACCATATATTTT. Translating gives CASSKVAGNTIYF.

V and J are TRBV6-5 and TRBJ1-2; 10 nucleotides line up with TRBD1. The CDR3 is made up of 13 amino acids. The germline gives CDR1 MNHEY, CDR2 SVGAGI. J was trimmed by 7 bases and V by 9 bases; bases with no gene match: 8. The CDR3 here is CASKTGGAGGYTF. The CDR3 DNA reads TGTGCCAGTAAGACAGGGGGCGCGGGTGGCTACACCTTC.

V and J are TRBV7-3 and TRBJ2-2; D is perhaps TRBD1 (5 bases). The V and J ends lost 5 bases and 6 bases respectively, with 7 bases between them. The germline gives CDR1 SGHTA, CDR2 FQGTGA. The CDR3 extends over 12 amino acids. CDR3 sequence reads: CASSQGAGELFF. CDR3 DNA: TGTGCCAGCAGCCAAGGGGCCGGGGAGCTGTTTTTT.

V gene TRBV7-2 combines with J gene TRBJ1-2; D ambiguous. The CDR3 contains 18 residues. Germline-derived CDR1 and CDR2 are SGHTA and FQGNSA. Deletions cut 2 bases from V and 1 base from J, with 20 bases between. As DNA, the CDR3 is TGTGCCAGCAGCTTAAGTGGGCAGAGACCTCCCTTTAACTATGGCTACACCTTC. This gives the protein CASSLSGQRPPFNYGYTF.

The table lists this clone with a few counts. This chain joins TRBV7-9 and TRBJ1-6; 7 bases agree with TRBD1. The CDR3 covers 16 residues. Germline loops: CDR1 SEHNR, CDR2 FQNEAQ (reference sequence). The V segment lost 5 bases and the J segment 0 bases; nucleotides outside the gene matches: 4. The CDR3 here is CASSGTASSYNSPLHF. In DNA, the CDR3 is TGTGCCAGCAGCGGGACAGCAAGCTCCTATAATTCACCCCTCCACTTT.

The chain links TRBV7-9 to TRBJ1-2, with D perhaps TRBD1 (5 bases). The CDR3 runs 12 residues. Germline values: CDR1 SEHNR, CDR2 FQNEAQ (reference sequence). The V end lost 1 base, the J end lost 8 bases, and 8 bases lay between the germline ends. The CDR3 protein is CASSLDRSGYTF. The CDR3 DNA is TGTGCCAGCAGCTTAGACAGGTCGGGCTACACCTTC.

The gene calls are TRBV9 and TRBJ2-1, with 9 bases matching TRBD2. Germline assignment: CDR1 SGDLS and CDR2 YYNGEE. With V trimmed by 4 bases and J by 0 bases, 5 bases remained unmatched. The CDR3 sequence is 16 residues long. The CDR3 bases are TGTGCCAGCAGCCTCGCGGGGGGGCGCTCCTACAATGAGCAGTTCTTC. Its translation: CASSLAGGRSYNEQFF.

Written as DNA, the CDR3 is TGTGCCAGCAGTTACTCCTATCCTAGCGGGAACTACGAGCAGTACTTC. Residues: CASSYSYPSGNYEQYF. This sequence joins TRBV6-5 and TRBJ2-7; 9 bases align to TRBD2. The CDR3 has 16 residues. Trimming cost V 0 bases and J 3 bases; bases outside gene matches: 6. Germline CDR1 is MNHEY and CDR2 is SVGAGI.

This clone was recorded only once. V and J are TRBV10-3 and TRBJ1-5; unclear D gene. Trimming pared 2 bases from V and 4 bases from J, leaving 9 bases between. CDR1 and CDR2 (germline): ENHRY, SYGVKD. The CDR3 runs 14 residues. The CDR3 bases are TGTGCCATCAGTGAGAATTCTAATAATCAGCCCCAGCATTTT. Protein: CAISENSNNQPQHF.

The gene calls are TRBV7-2 and TRBJ1-2, with a weak D call TRBD1 (6 bases). The CDR3 is 15 residues long. The V end lost 3 bases, the J end lost 4 bases, and 15 bases lay between the germline ends. In germline, CDR1 is SGHTA, CDR2 FQGNSA. CDR3 sequence reads: CASSFWQGHGYGYTF. Here the CDR3 DNA reads TGTGCCAGCAGCTTCTGGCAGGGGCATGGCTATGGCTACACCTTC. Full variable domain (rest looked up from reference TRBV7-2 and TRBJ1-2): GAGVSQSPSNKVTEKGKDVELRCDPISGHTALYWYRQSLGQGLEFLIYFQGNSAPDKSGLPSDRFSAERTGGSVSTLTIQRTQQEDSAVYLCASSFWQGHGYGYTFGSGTRLTVV.

The rearrangement joins TRBV7-2 to TRBJ2-1; no clear D. Per the germline V gene, CDR1 is SGHTA and CDR2 is FQGNSA. V lost 3 bases, J lost 4 bases, and 7 bases lay in between. The CDR3 has 13 residues. The CDR3 sequence is CASSFGQYNEQFF. The CDR3 DNA reads TGTGCCAGCAGCTTTGGCCAGTACAATGAGCAGTTCTTC.

In its sample, this clone was seen once. The chain links TRBV14 to TRBJ2-7, with TRBD2 matching 8 bases. CDR1 and CDR2 (germline): SGHDN, FVKESK. The CDR3 sequence is 16 residues long. Trimming at V came to 2 bases and at J to 4 bases, leaving 10 bases not matched to a gene. The CDR3 loop is CASSQLTGLGWYEQYF. CDR3 sequence (DNA): TGTGCCAGCAGCCAACTAACGGGACTAGGGTGGTACGAGCAGTACTTC.

As DNA, the CDR3 is TGTGCCAGCAGCATGAGCGGGGCGAGCAATCAGCCCCAGCATTTT. It encodes CASSMSGASNQPQHF. V gene TRBV28 combines with J gene TRBJ1-5, with D possibly matching TRBD1 (5 bases). The germline CDR1 and CDR2 sequences are MDHEN and SYDVKM. The CDR3 is made up of 15 amino acids. Deletions cut 6 bases from V and 1 base from J, with 13 bases between.

V gene TRBV5-1 combines with J gene TRBJ2-3; possibly TRBD2 for D (5 bases). The CDR3 is 14 amino acids. Germline-derived CDR1 and CDR2 are SGHRS and YFSETQ. V lost 2 bases, J lost 2 bases, and 9 bases lay in between. The CDR3 here is CASSFGLDTDTQYF. CDR3 DNA: TGCGCCAGCAGCTTTGGACTCGACACAGATACGCAGTATTTT.

This sequence joins TRBV5-4 and TRBJ2-3; no clear D gene. Germline V lookup: CDR1 SGHNT, CDR2 YYREEE (reference sequence). V was clipped by 1 base and J by 7 bases, with 16 bases between them. CDR3 size: 15 residues. CDR3 bases: TGTGCCAGCAGCTTGAGAATTTCCCAGTACAATACGCAGTATTTT. Translated, it gives CASSLRISQYNTQYF. Based on the CDR3 plus reference TRBV5-4 and TRBJ2-3, the full variable domain is ETGVTQSPTHLIKTRGQQVTLRCSSQSGHNTVSWYQQALGQGPQFIFQYYREEENGRGNFPPRFSGLQFPNYSSELNVNALELDDSALYLCASSLRISQYNTQYFGPGTRLTVL.

This chain connects TRBV19 to TRBJ2-1, with 11 bases that match TRBD2. Germline values: CDR1 LNHDA, CDR2 SQIVND (reference sequence). The length of the CDR3 is 18 residues. J was trimmed by 7 bases and V by 5 bases; bases with no gene match: 16. CDR3: CASSDIAGGPEIQNEQFF. The CDR3, as DNA: TGTGCCAGTAGTGATATAGCGGGGGGGCCAGAAATTCAGAATGAGCAGTTCTTC. Combining the CDR3 with reference TRBV19 and TRBJ2-1 gives the whole variable domain DGGITQSPKYLFRKEGQNVTLSCEQNLNHDAMYWYRQDPGQGLRLIYYSQIVNDFQKGDIAEGYSVSREKKESFPLTVTSAQKNPTAFYLCASSDIAGGPEIQNEQFFGPGTRLTVL.

This chain links TRBV2 with TRBJ2-7, with 8 bases fitting TRBD2. CDR3 size: 15 residues. Looked up from germline, CDR1 is SNHLY and CDR2 is FYNNEI. V trimming: 8 bases; J trimming: 0 bases; junction bases outside the gene matches: 9. The CDR3 region is CASVERGSNSYEQYF. The CDR3 coding sequence is TGTGCCAGCGTAGAGCGGGGGTCGAACTCCTACGAGCAGTACTTC.

V and J are TRBV7-6 and TRBJ1-4, with D hard to call. Germline CDR1 SGHVS, CDR2 FNYEAQ. CDR3 size: 15 residues. V dropped 5 bases and J dropped 6 bases, with 16 bases sitting between them. The CDR3 is CASSRFPDRDEKLFF. CDR3 DNA: TGTGCCAGCAGCCGATTCCCAGACCGGGATGAAAAACTGTTTTTT.

The chain employs TRBV6-2 or TRBV6-3 and TRBJ1-4; TRBD1 agrees at 11 bases. The germline CDR1 and CDR2 sequences are MNHEY and SVGEGT. V dropped 4 bases and J dropped 2; count of bases not matched to a gene: 15. This CDR3 spans 20 amino acids. The CDR3 loop is CASSSLSDRGLRGTNEKLFF. The CDR3 region has the DNA TGTGCCAGCAGTTCCCTCTCGGACAGGGGGCTACGGGGGACTAATGAAAAACTGTTTTTT.

V gene TRBV7-2 combines with J gene TRBJ1-2, with D maybe TRBD1 (5 bases). In germline, CDR1 is SGHTA, CDR2 FQGNSA. V lost 5 bases and J lost 4, with 20 bases in between. The CDR3 totals 16 residues. CDR3 DNA: TGTGCCAGCAGCGCATGGGAATTTGGGGGAGGCTATGGCTACACCTTC. Translating it yields CASSAWEFGGGYGYTF.

The chain is built from TRBV4-1 and TRBJ2-7; TRBD1 aligns across 8 bases. CDR3 length: 15 amino acids. Germline V gives CDR1 MGHRA, CDR2 YSYEKL. The ends lost 3 bases at V and 2 bases at J; junction bases unmatched: 6. In DNA form, the CDR3 reads TGCGCCAGCAGCCAGGAGGGACAGGTCACCTACGAGCAGTACTTC. Translation gives CASSQEGQVTYEQYF.

This chain joins TRBV18 and TRBJ1-1; 7 nucleotides align to TRBD1. Germline V gene data show CDR1 as KGHSH and CDR2 as LQKENI. This CDR3 region has 16 residues. J was trimmed by 4 bases and V by 6 bases; bases with no gene match: 14. The CDR3 DNA follows: TGTGCCAGCTCTACAGACAGGGACCTACTTGCCACTGAAGCTTTCTTT. Protein sequence: CASSTDRDLLATEAFF.

This clone was seen only a few times. V usage is TRBV5-1 and J usage is TRBJ1-6; 7 bases are a match to TRBD1. V lost 2 bases, J lost 9 bases, and 8 bases stayed unmatched. Germline V lookup: CDR1 SGHRS, CDR2 YFSETQ. The CDR3 sequence is 15 residues long. For the CDR3, the DNA is TGCGCCAGCAGCTTAGGGGGCGCGGCAACTTCACCCCTCCACTTT. Its protein is CASSLGGAATSPLHF.

The chain has TRBV7-2 and TRBJ2-7; tentatively, D is TRBD1 (6 bases). The CDR3 is made up of 13 amino acids. In germline, CDR1 is SGHTA, CDR2 FQGNSA. Trimming stripped 7 bases from V and 0 bases from J, with 10 bases between. The CDR3 sequence is CASKVQGSYEQYF. As DNA, the CDR3 is TGTGCCAGCAAGGTACAGGGCTCCTACGAGCAGTACTTC.

J is TRBJ2-7 and V is TRBV7-2, with 10 bases matching TRBD2. The CDR3 spans 16 residues. V was pared by 1 base and J by 2 bases, with 5 bases of the junction left unmatched. Germline CDR1 SGHTA, CDR2 FQGNSA. DNA for the CDR3: TGTGCCAGCAGCTTAGTTTCTAGCGGGGGTGCCTACGAGCAGTACTTC. It specifies CASSLVSSGGAYEQYF.

The chain combines TRBV6-6 with TRBJ2-7, with 14 positions matching TRBD2. The CDR3 has 17 residues. V shed 5 bases, J shed 0 bases, and the junction held 6 bases outside the gene matches. Germline V gene data show CDR1 as MNHNY and CDR2 as SVGAGI (reference sequence). The CDR3 is CASSQTSGGVNSYEQYF. CDR3 bases: TGTGCCAGCAGTCAGACTAGCGGGGGGGTCAACTCCTACGAGCAGTACTTC.

The chain employs TRBV19 and TRBJ1-1; D uncertain. Per germline, CDR1 LNHDA and CDR2 SQIVND (reference sequence). Deletions cut 5 bases from V and 3 bases from J, with 13 bases between. CDR3 length: 14 residues. As DNA, the CDR3 is TGTGCCAGTAGTTACCGAGGGTATCACACTGAAGCTTTCTTT. Residues: CASSYRGYHTEAFF.

The rearrangement links TRBV5-6 to TRBJ2-1, with D perhaps TRBD2 (5 bases). V was cut by 4 bases and J by 3 bases, with 14 bases left in between. The CDR3 has 15 amino acids. The V gene's germline CDR1 is SGHDT and CDR2 YYEEEE. The CDR3 protein is CASSRLDSFYNEQFF. CDR3 nucleotides: TGTGCCAGCAGCCGGCTGGACTCATTCTACAATGAGCAGTTCTTC.

The chain has TRBV28 and TRBJ1-6, with 7 bases aligning to TRBD1. V gave up 5 bases and J gave up 7 bases; unmatched junction bases: 8. Germline CDR1 and CDR2: MDHEN and SYDVKM. The CDR3 spans 15 residues. The CDR3 DNA is TGTGCCAGCAGTCCGATCGACAGGGACAATTCACCCCTCCACTTT. This gives the protein CASSPIDRDNSPLHF.